The rows below give T cell receptor beta chains drawn from one sample of a study of control samples from healthy donors and cancer patients. Sequenced by immunoSEQ multiplex PCR; TCRdb stores in-frame clones only, minus some. Among about 98,000 clones listed, roughly four fifths were seen once. Sequencing was carried out using blood. These receptors were obtained from a man between 60 and 75 years old in good health. CDR3s include the opening cysteine and the closing phenylalanine or tryptophan. D genes are given only for firm matches. Clone size is not always given. Where it is, it says once, few, many or a class for expanded clones.

v_call,d_call,clone_size,j_call,cdr3_aa,cdr3_nt
TRBV7-8,NA,NA,TRBJ1-1,CASSLGTGYTEAFF,TGTGCCAGCAGCTTAGGAACAGGGTACACTGAAGCTTTCTTT
TRBV6-5,NA,once,TRBJ1-2,CASSRSTAFTYGYTF,TGTGCCAGCAGTCGCTCGACAGCGTTCACTTATGGCTACACCTTC
TRBV29-1,NA,NA,TRBJ1-1,CSAFRGVAEAFF,TGCAGCGCCTTTCGCGGGGTCGCTGAAGCTTTCTTT
TRBV11-2,TRBD2,NA,TRBJ2-2,CASSSLSGLAGITGELFF,TGTGCCAGCAGCTCCCTCTCCGGGCTAGCGGGGATTACCGGGGAGCTGTTTTTT
TRBV30,NA,few,TRBJ2-3,CAWSAIINTQYF,TGTGCCTGGAGTGCCATCATAAATACGCAGTATTTT
TRBV6-5,NA,few,TRBJ1-2,CASSYLGPNYGYTF,TGTGCCAGCAGTTACTTAGGTCCTAACTATGGCTACACCTTC
TRBV5-4,TRBD2,NA,TRBJ2-5,CASSTGEREDGGVTQYF,TGTGCCAGCAGTACCGGGGAGCGGGAGGATGGGGGTGTAACCCAGTACTTC
TRBV28,NA,NA,TRBJ1-4,CASSLRVMANEKLFF,TGTGCCAGCAGTTTACGGGTGATGGCTAATGAAAAACTGTTTTTT
TRBV15,TRBD1,NA,TRBJ2-7,CATSRDGGMGTGGILYEQYF,TGTGCCACCAGCAGAGATGGGGGAATGGGGACAGGGGGCATCCTCTACGAGCAGTACTTC
TRBV7-9,TRBD1,NA,TRBJ2-7,CASSLGTGHYEQYF,TGTGCCAGCAGCTTAGGGACAGGGCACTACGAGCAGTACTTC
TRBV19,NA,few,TRBJ2-5,CASSNTGEETQYF,TGTGCCAGTAGTAACACAGGAGAAGAGACCCAGTACTTC
TRBV10-3,NA,many,TRBJ2-5,CATGTTESRETQYF,TGTGCCACCGGAACGACAGAATCAAGAGAGACCCAGTACTTC
TRBV10-1,NA,NA,TRBJ2-1,CASSRGSLSSNEQFF,TGCGCCAGCAGTAGGGGTAGCCTAAGTAGCAATGAGCAGTTCTTC
TRBV2,TRBD2,NA,TRBJ2-3,CASSESRESTDTQYF,TGTGCCAGCAGTGAATCGCGGGAGAGCACAGATACGCAGTATTTT
TRBV30,TRBD1,NA,TRBJ2-2,CACPWTGDTGELFF,TGTGCCTGCCCCTGGACAGGGGACACCGGGGAGCTGTTTTTT
TRBV19,TRBD1,once,TRBJ1-6,CASSIGGTANSPLHF,TGTGCCAGTAGTATAGGGGGGACAGCCAATTCACCCCTCCACTTT
TRBV4-1,NA,NA,TRBJ2-6,CASSQSRLQRKVSGANVLTF,TGCGCCAGCAGCCAATCTCGGTTGCAGCGTAAGGTCTCTGGGGCCAACGTCCTGACTTTC
TRBV18,TRBD1,NA,TRBJ1-3,CASSPLRDRGNIGSGNTIYF,TGTGCCAGCTCACCACTCCGGGACAGGGGTAACATCGGCTCTGGAAACACCATATATTTT
TRBV21-1,NA,NA,TRBJ1-5,CASSKGNKGPSSGQPQHF,TGTGCCAGCAGCAAAGGTAACAAGGGCCCTTCGTCAGGTCAGCCCCAGCATTTT
TRBV5-1,NA,few,TRBJ2-5,CASSLVSETQYF,TGCGCCAGCAGCTTGGTATCGGAGACCCAGTACTTC
TRBV6-2/TRBV6-3,NA,NA,TRBJ2-1,CASSPYGTLYNEQFF,TGTGCCAGCAGTCCGTATGGAACTCTCTACAATGAGCAGTTCTTC
TRBV27,TRBD1,NA,TRBJ1-1,CASSLAGTDGEAFF,TGTGCCAGCAGTCTCGCCGGGACAGATGGTGAAGCTTTCTTT
TRBV5-4,TRBD1,NA,TRBJ1-4,CASSSRQGGTEKLFF,TGTGCCAGCAGCTCGAGACAGGGGGGCACTGAAAAACTGTTTTTT
TRBV6-1,NA,NA,TRBJ2-1,CASSDSNEQFF,TGTGCCAGCAGTGACAGCAATGAGCAGTTCTTC
TRBV30,NA,NA,TRBJ1-1,CAWSEGRGTEAFF,TGTGCCTGGAGTGAGGGCCGGGGCACTGAAGCTTTCTTT
TRBV5-6,TRBD2,NA,TRBJ2-5,CASSEGGRAGETQYF,TGTGCCAGCAGTGAAGGCGGGAGGGCCGGAGAGACCCAGTACTTC
TRBV30,NA,NA,TRBJ2-3,CAWSPWGTDTQYF,TGTGCCTGGAGTCCCTGGGGCACAGATACGCAGTATTTT
TRBV30,NA,NA,TRBJ1-2,CAWSVLGSYGYTF,TGTGCCTGGAGTGTACTGGGATCCTATGGCTACACCTTC
TRBV14,TRBD2,NA,TRBJ2-4,CASSLAGLDIQYF,TGTGCCAGCAGTCTAGCGGGTCTGGACATTCAGTACTTC
TRBV9,TRBD1,NA,TRBJ2-2,CASSVAGGGTGELFF,TGTGCCAGCAGCGTAGCAGGGGGCGGGACCGGGGAGCTGTTTTTT
TRBV6-5,NA,few,TRBJ1-6,CASSWRGSYNSPLHF,TGTGCCAGCAGTTGGCGAGGTTCCTATAATTCACCCCTCCACTTT
TRBV28,NA,NA,TRBJ2-7,CASSNPRPLGEGVGEQYF,TGTGCCAGCAGTAACCCACGGCCCCTTGGAGAAGGGGTGGGCGAGCAGTACTTC
TRBV29-1,NA,NA,TRBJ2-1,CSVELGVGNEQFF,TGCAGCGTTGAACTGGGAGTAGGCAATGAGCAGTTCTTC
TRBV4-2,TRBD2,many,TRBJ2-3,CASSQEPRVAGTDTQYF,TGTGCCAGCAGCCAGGAACCTAGGGTAGCGGGGACAGATACGCAGTATTTT
TRBV27,TRBD1,NA,TRBJ1-1,CASSYRQGTMNTEAFF,TGTGCCAGCAGTTACAGACAGGGGACAATGAACACTGAAGCTTTCTTT
TRBV28,TRBD2,NA,TRBJ2-1,CASSLSGRGGREQFF,TGTGCCAGCAGTTTAAGCGGGAGGGGAGGCCGTGAGCAGTTCTTC
TRBV24-1,TRBD2,NA,TRBJ2-1,CATSDPSGGRGGIGNNEQFF,TGTGCCACCAGTGATCCAAGTGGGGGGCGCGGGGGGATAGGGAACAATGAGCAGTTCTTC
TRBV10-2,TRBD2,NA,TRBJ2-5,CASSQTSGGDAPDF,TGCGCCAGCAGCCAGACTAGCGGGGGAGACGCCCCAGACTTC
TRBV27,NA,NA,TRBJ2-7,CASFGMSHEQYF,TGTGCCAGCTTTGGGATGTCCCACGAGCAGTACTTC
TRBV29-1,TRBD1,NA,TRBJ2-1,CSVEVPLDRGLIDEQFF,TGCAGCGTTGAAGTGCCTCTTGACAGGGGGCTTATAGATGAGCAGTTCTTC
TRBV11-2,NA,NA,TRBJ2-7,CASSLGPEAYEQYF,TGTGCCAGCAGCTTAGGACCCGAAGCCTACGAGCAGTACTTC
TRBV18,TRBD1,NA,TRBJ1-3,CASSQTGQGASGNTIYF,TGTGCCAGCTCACAAACGGGTCAGGGGGCCTCTGGAAACACCATATATTTT
TRBV19,NA,NA,TRBJ1-4,CASSTSGTSNEKLFF,TGTGCCAGTAGTACTTCCGGGACCTCTAATGAAAAACTGTTTTTT
TRBV5-8,NA,NA,TRBJ1-3,CASTWGGLGNTIYF,TGTGCCAGCACCTGGGGGGGGCTCGGAAACACCATATATTTT
TRBV30,NA,NA,TRBJ1-1,CAWSPLGAEAFF,TGTGCCTGGAGTCCACTAGGGGCTGAAGCTTTCTTT
TRBV3-1/TRBV3-2,NA,NA,TRBJ1-2,CASSQDWRNYGYTF,TGTGCCAGCAGCCAAGATTGGCGAAACTATGGCTACACCTTC
TRBV19,NA,NA,TRBJ1-4,CASSVTKYLGGNEKLFF,TGTGCCAGTAGTGTGACAAAATACCTCGGTGGTAATGAAAAACTGTTTTTT
TRBV24-1,TRBD2,NA,TRBJ2-1,CATSEGLAGADNEQFF,TGTGCCACCAGTGAGGGACTAGCGGGAGCGGACAATGAGCAGTTCTTC
TRBV6-2/TRBV6-3,NA,NA,TRBJ1-1,CASSTTVMGAVMNTEAFF,TGTGCCAGCAGTACGACAGTCATGGGGGCCGTTATGAACACTGAAGCTTTCTTT